Listed below are T cell receptor beta chains from one sample, sequenced in a study of chronic HIV infection and antiretroviral therapy. TCRdb reprocessed the 5' RACE reads via MiXCR and lists one record per CDR3 protein. The data contain 40,000 to 60,000 distinct CDR3 sequences, approximately 19% of them singletons. Material: peripheral blood. Receptors were obtained from an adult who had HIV and had not received antiretroviral therapy, or was an uninfected healthy control (not recorded which). Both conserved end residues are part of each CDR3. The D gene is left open where the match is weak. A row's size may be missing; if present it is once, few, many or a size class.

CDR3: CASSFSQGGRFETQYF; DNA: TGTGCCAGCAGTTTTTCTCAGGGGGGGCGTTTCGAGACCCAGTACTTC; J: TRBJ2-5; V: TRBV28; D: NA; size: few
CDR3: CASSLTAYGYTF; DNA: TGTGCCAGCAGTTTGACAGCTTATGGCTACACCTTC; J: TRBJ1-2; V: TRBV28; D: NA; size: few
CDR3: CASSLINRVEQPQHF; DNA: TGTGCCAGCAGTTTAATTAACAGGGTGGAACAGCCCCAGCATTTT; J: TRBJ1-5; V: TRBV28; D: NA; size: few
CDR3: CSAARIQGNTEAFF; DNA: TGCAGTGCAGCCCGAATACAGGGGAACACTGAAGCTTTCTTT; J: TRBJ1-1; V: TRBV20-1; D: NA; size: few
CDR3: CASSRTPGPPPRDTQYF; DNA: TGTGCCAGCAGCCGGACGCCGGGACCCCCTCCCAGGGATACGCAGTATTTT; J: TRBJ2-3; V: TRBV3-1; D: NA; size: few
CDR3: CSVGMGSPYNEQFF; DNA: TGCAGCGTTGGGATGGGGAGCCCCTACAATGAGCAGTTCTTC; J: TRBJ2-1; V: TRBV29-1; D: NA; size: once
CDR3: CASSPPGGGGYTF; DNA: TGTGCCAGCAGTCCCCCAGGGGGCGGGGGCTACACCTTC; J: TRBJ1-2; V: TRBV28; D: TRBD1; size: few
CDR3: CASSLQGYQPQHF; DNA: TGTGCCAGCAGTCTTCAGGGTTACCAGCCCCAGCATTTT; J: TRBJ1-5; V: TRBV27; D: NA; size: NA
CDR3: CASSEEPGVRTEAFF; DNA: TGTGCCAGCAGTGAAGAGCCGGGGGTACGAACTGAAGCTTTCTTT; J: TRBJ1-1; V: TRBV2; D: NA; size: NA
CDR3: CASSLGGQGSHEQYF; DNA: TGTGCCAGCAGCTTAGGGGGACAGGGGTCCCACGAGCAGTACTTC; J: TRBJ2-7; V: TRBV7-2; D: TRBD1; size: few
CDR3: CSASFRGAGTDTQYF; DNA: TGCAGTGCTAGCTTTAGGGGCGCGGGAACAGATACGCAGTATTTT; J: TRBJ2-3; V: TRBV20-1; D: NA; size: NA
CDR3: CASSQVPGQSEAFF; DNA: TGTGCCAGCAGCCAAGTACCGGGACAGAGTGAAGCTTTCTTT; J: TRBJ1-1; V: TRBV3-1; D: TRBD1; size: few
CDR3: CSVIQGSYGYTF; DNA: TGCAGCGTAATCCAGGGATCCTATGGCTACACCTTC; J: TRBJ1-2; V: TRBV29-1; D: NA; size: NA
CDR3: CASSEKNTGELFF; DNA: TGTGCCAGCAGTGAGAAGAACACCGGGGAGCTGTTTTTT; J: TRBJ2-2; V: TRBV6-4; D: NA; size: NA
CDR3: CASSSIGYGYTF; DNA: TGTGCCAGCAGTTCGATTGGCTATGGCTACACCTTC; J: TRBJ1-2; V: TRBV6-5; D: NA; size: NA
CDR3: CASSSGLAANIQYF; DNA: TGTGCCAGCAGTTCCGGACTAGCGGCAAACATTCAGTACTTC; J: TRBJ2-4; V: TRBV27; D: TRBD2; size: NA
CDR3: CASSRPAEADYEQYF; DNA: TGTGCCAGCTCCCGACCGGCAGAGGCGGATTACGAGCAGTACTTC; J: TRBJ2-7; V: TRBV18; D: NA; size: few
CDR3: CASRRQSSGDNEQFF; DNA: TGTGCCAGCAGAAGACAGTCTAGCGGGGACAATGAGCAGTTCTTC; J: TRBJ2-1; V: TRBV2; D: TRBD2; size: NA
CDR3: CASNLWQGTGRAFF; DNA: TGTGCCAGCAACCTCTGGCAGGGTACGGGTCGAGCTTTCTTT; J: TRBJ1-1; V: TRBV28; D: NA; size: NA
CDR3: CASSGRDTQYF; DNA: TGTGCCAGCAGCGGCAGAGATACGCAGTATTTT; J: TRBJ2-3; V: TRBV9; D: NA; size: NA
CDR3: CASSKGAEQETQYF; DNA: TGTGCCAGCAGCAAAGGGGCGGAACAAGAGACCCAGTACTTC; J: TRBJ2-5; V: TRBV21-1; D: NA; size: few
CDR3: CSVEQLAGGEQYF; DNA: TGCAGCGTTGAACAGCTAGCGGGGGGGGAGCAGTACTTC; J: TRBJ2-7; V: TRBV29-1; D: TRBD2; size: NA
CDR3: CASSLNEGNYGYTF; DNA: TGTGCCAGCAGTTTAAACGAGGGTAACTATGGCTACACCTTC; J: TRBJ1-2; V: TRBV28; D: NA; size: NA
CDR3: CASRDSEAFF; DNA: TGTGCCAGCAGGGACAGTGAAGCTTTCTTT; J: TRBJ1-1; V: TRBV28; D: NA; size: few
CDR3: CATSDVTGPANTGELFF; DNA: TGTGCCACCAGTGATGTGACCGGGCCAGCTAACACCGGGGAGCTGTTTTTT; J: TRBJ2-2; V: TRBV24-1; D: NA; size: few
CDR3: CASSRGRLYNEQFF; DNA: TGCGCCAGCAGCCGGGGCAGGTTGTACAATGAGCAGTTCTTC; J: TRBJ2-1; V: TRBV4-1; D: NA; size: NA
CDR3: CASSLARWGQKYQPQHF; DNA: TGTGCCAGCAGTTTAGCCCGGTGGGGACAGAAGTATCAGCCCCAGCATTTT; J: TRBJ1-5; V: TRBV28; D: TRBD1; size: NA
CDR3: CASSLRGGNQPQHF; DNA: TGTGCCAGCAGTTTAAGGGGGGGGAATCAGCCCCAGCATTTT; J: TRBJ1-5; V: TRBV27; D: NA; size: few
CDR3: CSAKSRDRVAEAFF; DNA: TGCAGTGCTAAAAGCCGGGACAGGGTAGCTGAAGCTTTCTTT; J: TRBJ1-1; V: TRBV20-1; D: TRBD1; size: few
CDR3: CSVEGIYTEAFF; DNA: TGCAGCGTTGAAGGAATTTACACTGAAGCTTTCTTT; J: TRBJ1-1; V: TRBV29-1; D: NA; size: few
CDR3: CASSPRRYEQYF; DNA: TGTGCCAGCAGCCCCCGGAGGTACGAGCAGTACTTC; J: TRBJ2-7; V: TRBV11-2; D: NA; size: NA
CDR3: CASRLANTGELFF; DNA: TGCGCCAGCCGACTAGCGAACACCGGGGAGCTGTTTTTT; J: TRBJ2-2; V: TRBV10-2; D: NA; size: few
CDR3: CASSSRTGGRQPQHF; DNA: TGTGCCAGCAGCTCCCGGACAGGGGGACGACAGCCCCAGCATTTT; J: TRBJ1-5; V: TRBV7-8; D: TRBD1; size: NA
CDR3: CASSVGGLAGGLSYNEQFF; DNA: TGTGCCAGCAGCGTAGGGGGACTAGCGGGAGGACTCTCCTACAATGAGCAGTTCTTC; J: TRBJ2-1; V: TRBV9; D: TRBD2; size: NA
CDR3: CAAAWTTTDTQYF; DNA: TGTGCCGCGGCCTGGACTACCACAGATACGCAGTATTTT; J: TRBJ2-3; V: TRBV30; D: NA; size: few
CDR3: CASTHLTGYNQPQHF; DNA: TGTGCCAGCACCCACTTGACAGGGTACAATCAGCCCCAGCATTTT; J: TRBJ1-5; V: TRBV6-1; D: TRBD1; size: few
CDR3: CASSLGAGGGLNSPLHF; DNA: TGTGCCAGCAGTTTAGGGGCGGGAGGGGGCCTAAATTCACCCCTCCACTTT; J: TRBJ1-6; V: TRBV6-5; D: TRBD1; size: few
CDR3: CASRGGGVSEQYF; DNA: TGTGCCAGCAGAGGGGGGGGGGTTTCCGAGCAGTACTTC; J: TRBJ2-7; V: TRBV28; D: NA; size: NA
CDR3: CASNGGGAPSYEQYF; DNA: TGTGCCAGCAACGGGGGGGGTGCACCTTCCTACGAGCAGTACTTC; J: TRBJ2-7; V: TRBV28; D: TRBD2; size: few
CDR3: CASSFRPGQGVERIYIQYF; DNA: TGTGCCAGCAGTTTCCGTCCGGGACAGGGGGTTGAGAGGATTTACATTCAGTACTTC; J: TRBJ2-4; V: TRBV28; D: TRBD1; size: few
CDR3: CASSQREAGEQYF; DNA: TGCGCCAGCAGCCAGAGGGAAGCAGGAGAGCAGTACTTC; J: TRBJ2-7; V: TRBV4-1; D: NA; size: few
CDR3: CASSPGQRDPYEQYF; DNA: TGTGCCAGCTCTCCGGGACAGAGGGATCCCTACGAGCAGTACTTC; J: TRBJ2-7; V: TRBV18; D: TRBD1; size: NA
CDR3: CASSSEVSNIVDTQYF; DNA: TGTGCCAGCAGCTCCGAAGTTTCCAACATTGTAGATACGCAGTATTTT; J: TRBJ2-3; V: TRBV27; D: NA; size: NA
CDR3: CATSLEGDGSYEQYF; DNA: TGTGCCACCAGCCTCGAAGGGGACGGCTCCTACGAGCAGTACTTC; J: TRBJ2-7; V: TRBV15; D: NA; size: NA
CDR3: CASREILVSGYNEQFF; DNA: TGTGCCAGCAGAGAAATACTAGTTAGTGGATACAATGAGCAGTTCTTC; J: TRBJ2-1; V: TRBV2; D: NA; size: NA
CDR3: CASRERGLSPYNEQFF; DNA: TGTGCCAGCAGGGAGCGCGGGCTTTCCCCCTACAATGAGCAGTTCTTC; J: TRBJ2-1; V: TRBV28; D: NA; size: NA
CDR3: CASSQGTSGTYNEQFF; DNA: TGTGCCAGCAGTCAAGGGACTAGCGGGACCTACAATGAGCAGTTCTTC; J: TRBJ2-1; V: TRBV2; D: TRBD2; size: once
CDR3: CASSQSTGGNTEAFF; DNA: TGCGCCAGCAGCCAGAGTACAGGGGGCAACACTGAAGCTTTCTTT; J: TRBJ1-1; V: TRBV4-1; D: TRBD1; size: NA
CDR3: CASSLTPRSGSETQYF; DNA: TGCGCCAGCAGCCTAACCCCTAGGAGTGGGTCAGAGACCCAGTACTTC; J: TRBJ2-5; V: TRBV5-1; D: NA; size: few
CDR3: CASSHGTSGRRDTQYF; DNA: TGTGCCAGCAGCCACGGGACTAGCGGGAGAAGAGATACGCAGTATTTT; J: TRBJ2-3; V: TRBV28; D: TRBD2; size: once
CDR3: CASKDLGRGVEPQHF; DNA: TGTGCCAGCAAGGATCTCGGCAGGGGGGTAGAGCCCCAGCATTTT; J: TRBJ1-5; V: TRBV2; D: TRBD1; size: NA
CDR3: CASSSTGFKNIQYF; DNA: TGTGCCAGCAGCTCGACAGGGTTTAAAAACATTCAGTACTTC; J: TRBJ2-4; V: TRBV28; D: TRBD1; size: NA
CDR3: CSARGGLSTDTQYF; DNA: TGCAGCGCCCGAGGGGGTCTTAGCACAGATACGCAGTATTTT; J: TRBJ2-3; V: TRBV29-1; D: NA; size: few
CDR3: CSAGDVRVYGYTF; DNA: TGCAGCGCTGGGGACGTCAGGGTATATGGCTACACCTTC; J: TRBJ1-2; V: TRBV29-1; D: NA; size: few
CDR3: CASSQDPASAGPKSDNEQFF; DNA: TGCGCCAGCAGCCAAGACCCGGCGAGCGCGGGACCTAAGAGCGACAATGAGCAGTTCTTC; J: TRBJ2-1; V: TRBV4-1; D: NA; size: many
CDR3: CASSPPGQANTEAFF; DNA: TGCGCCAGCAGCCCCCCGGGACAGGCTAACACTGAAGCTTTCTTT; J: TRBJ1-1; V: TRBV4-1; D: TRBD1; size: few
CDR3: CASSRGQPMEFF; DNA: TGTGCCAGCAGCCGGGGACAGCCTATGGAGTTCTTC; J: TRBJ2-1; V: TRBV28; D: TRBD1; size: NA